This TCR beta chain is drawn from a study of Graves' ophthalmopathy and Graves' hyperthyroidism. The CDR3 loop spans 13 amino acids. Per the germline V gene, CDR1 is GTSNPN and CDR2 is SVGIG (reference sequence). V lost 3 bases and J lost 6, with 15 bases in between. This clonotype was seen only a few times. RNA transcripts were the template, and TCR beta CDR3 regions were amplified from them. HTBI primers were employed in first-round RT-PCR, then a second-round multiplex PCR followed. TCRdb called the multiplex PCR reads again in MiXCR, with one record for every CDR3 protein. The table has 220,000 or so distinct CDR3 sequences, under 25% seen once; the top ten hold roughly 42%.

The chain has TRBV30 and TRBJ2-7, with D perhaps TRBD2 (5 bases). The sequence came from a woman between 45 and 65 years old with Graves' ophthalmopathy. Sequencing was carried out using peripheral blood. CDR3 residues: CAWSIGLGVEQYF. The CDR3 DNA reads TGTGCCTGGAGCATAGGGTTGGGAGTCGAGCAGTACTTC.